These 17 T cell receptor beta chains share one sample of origin, sequenced in a study of shared clonotypes between healthy human individuals. The table came from immunoSEQ multiplex PCR; TCRdb's copy has only in-frame clones and leaves some out. The sample holds about 490,000 clones; 79% are singletons and the top ten take approximately 12%. The sequenced sample consisted of PBMCs. The receptors were gathered from a woman aged 40 to 50 in good health. Some clones in this sample may be carry-over from other donors' samples.

The rearrangement uses TRBV5-6 and TRBJ1-3; D uncertain. The V end was cut by 2 bases, the J end by 0 bases, with 6 bases between. Germline CDR1 reads SGHDT; CDR2 reads YYEEEE. CDR3 length: 14 residues. CDR3 in DNA: TGTGCCAGCAGCTTCCTCCTCTCTGGAAACACCATATATTTT. Its translation is CASSFLLSGNTIYF.

The chain joins TRBV6-5 to TRBJ2-6; D is unclear. The V gene's germline CDR1 is MNHEY and CDR2 SVGAGI. V gave up 6 bases and J gave up 2 bases, with 11 bases separating them. This CDR3 has 15 residues. CDR3 DNA sequence: TGTGCCAGCAGCCTAACTTTAACTGGGGCCAACGTCCTGACTTTC. As protein: CASSLTLTGANVLTF.

The rearrangement uses TRBV10-3 and TRBJ2-7; D call uncertain. CDR1 and CDR2 (germline): ENHRY, SYGVKD. There are 13 residues in the CDR3. V lost 8 bases, J lost 0 bases, and 11 bases lay in between. In DNA form, the CDR3 reads TGTGCCATCTCTGTAGGTCTCTCCTACGAGCAGTACTTC. It yields the protein CAISVGLSYEQYF.

CDR3 nucleotide sequence: TGCGCCAGCAGCTTGTTGGCCAGGGGGAATGAAAAACTGTTTTTT. It specifies CASSLLARGNEKLFF. The V call is TRBV5-1, the J call TRBJ1-4; 7 nucleotides line up with TRBD1. The CDR3 length is 15 residues. The trim removed 1 base at V and 5 bases at J, leaving 5 bases unmatched. CDR1 is SGHRS, CDR2 YFSETQ, per germline.

J is TRBJ1-2 and V is TRBV7-9, with 7 bases that match TRBD1. Germline V gene lookup returns CDR1 SEHNR and CDR2 FQNEAQ (reference sequence). The J segment lost 4 bases and the V segment lost 2 bases, leaving 1 base of the junction unmatched. The length of the CDR3 is 13 residues. CDR3 bases: TGTGCCAGCAGCTTATGGACAGGCTATGGCTACACCTTC. Residues: CASSLWTGYGYTF.

This clone showed up just once. The genes are TRBV6-6 and TRBJ2-1, with 8 bases fitting TRBD2. V was pared by 0 bases and J by 5 bases, with 6 bases of the junction left unmatched. CDR3 length: 16 residues. Germline assignment: CDR1 MNHNY and CDR2 SVGAGI (reference sequence). The CDR3 reads CASSYSPLAADNEQFF. The DNA of the CDR3 is TGTGCCAGCAGTTACTCCCCACTAGCGGCAGACAATGAGCAGTTCTTC.

The CDR3 is CASSDSGTGEEQFF. In DNA form, the CDR3 reads TGTGCCAGCAGCGATTCCGGGACAGGGGAAGAGCAGTTCTTC. The chain couples TRBV7-3 to TRBJ2-1, with TRBD1 identical over 10 bases. V dropped 5 bases and J dropped 10; count of bases not matched to a gene: 8. Germline-derived CDR1 and CDR2 are SGHTA and FQGTGA. The CDR3 spans 14 residues.

As concerns this clone: Possible read error: a much larger clone is one base away. J is TRBJ2-1 and V is TRBV6-1; D possibly corresponds to TRBD2 (6 bases). Germline V gene sequence: CDR1 MNHNS, CDR2 SASEGT. The V and J ends lost 4 bases and 8 bases respectively, with 15 bases between them. The CDR3 contains 14 residues. CDR3 DNA sequence: TGTGCCAGCAGTGGACTAGACATTCGGGATGAGCAGTTCTTC. Protein: CASSGLDIRDEQFF.

The V and J genes are TRBV18 and TRBJ1-1, with unresolved D. Germline V gives CDR1 KGHSH, CDR2 LQKENI. The CDR3 consists of 14 residues. V was trimmed by 3 bases and J by 2 bases, leaving 10 bases between them. The CDR3, as DNA: TGTGCCAGCTCACCTCAGACTGTTAACACTGAAGCTTTCTTT. This translates into CASSPQTVNTEAFF. Full variable domain (remainder filled in from reference TRBV18 and TRBJ1-1): NAGVMQNPRHLVRRRGQEARLRCSPMKGHSHVYWYRQLPEEGLKFMVYLQKENIIDESGMPKERFSAEFPKEGPSILRIQQVVRGDSAAYFCASSPQTVNTEAFFGQGTRLTVV.

CDR3 residues: CATSKRVGDTGELFF. The CDR3 DNA reads as TGTGCCACCAGCAAAAGGGTGGGAGACACCGGGGAGCTGTTTTTT. The V and J genes are TRBV15 and TRBJ2-2, with D maybe TRBD2 (5 bases). CDR3 length: 15 amino acids. The germline CDR1 and CDR2 sequences are LNHNV and YYDKDF (reference sequence). Trimming left V 4 bases short and J 3 bases short, with 12 bases between.

The genes are TRBV5-1 and TRBJ2-1; TRBD2 might be the D (5 bases). The CDR3 length is 15 residues. Trimming took off 4 bases at V and 5 bases at J, with 16 bases between the two ends. Germline CDR1 reads SGHRS; CDR2 reads YFSETQ. The CDR3 sequence is CASSDPAAGDNEQFF. The CDR3 bases are TGCGCCAGCAGCGACCCAGCAGCCGGGGACAATGAGCAGTTCTTC.

In DNA, the CDR3 is TGTGCCATCAGTGGGGGGACAGGACCGTACACTGAAGCTTTCTTT. This encodes CAISGGTGPYTEAFF. This chain joins TRBV10-3 and TRBJ1-1, with TRBD1 matching over 8 bases. Per germline, CDR1 ENHRY and CDR2 SYGVKD. After removal of 4 bases from V and 3 bases from J, the junction contained 7 bases not matched to a gene. There are 15 residues in the CDR3.

This clone appeared once. Other DNA sequences in the same sample also yield this CDR3. This rearrangement joins TRBV6-5 to TRBJ1-2; D gene ambiguous. CDR3 length equals 12 residues. Germline loops: CDR1 MNHEY, CDR2 SVGAGI. V was cut by 5 bases and J by 2 bases, with 6 bases left in between. CDR3 sequence reads: CASSNRNYGYTF. As DNA, the CDR3 is TGTGCCAGCAGTAACAGAAACTATGGCTACACCTTC.

V usage is TRBV10-3 and J usage is TRBJ2-3, with D possibly TRBD1 on 6 matching bases. The CDR3 consists of 19 residues. The V end was cut by 0 bases, the J end by 3 bases, with 22 bases between. In germline, CDR1 is ENHRY, CDR2 SYGVKD. The CDR3 here is CAISESSRTRKGGTDTQYF. CDR3 bases: TGTGCCATCAGTGAGTCTAGTAGGACCAGAAAAGGGGGTACAGATACGCAGTATTTT.

This clone was counted a single time. The chain couples TRBV5-1 to TRBJ2-2, with 9 bases aligning to TRBD2. This CDR3 is built from 16 residues. V lost 5 bases and J lost 3; bases outside the gene matches: 8. Germline-derived CDR1 and CDR2 are SGHRS and YFSETQ. CDR3 DNA: TGCGCCAGCAGAACAACCGGGACTAGCCACACCGGGGAGCTGTTTTTT. Its translation is CASRTTGTSHTGELFF.

V gene TRBV27 combines with J gene TRBJ1-4; 7 nucleotides line up with TRBD1. With V trimmed by 3 bases and J by 11 bases, 12 bases remained unmatched. Germline assignment: CDR1 MNHEY and CDR2 SMNVEV (reference sequence). This CDR3 region has 15 residues. CDR3 nucleotides: TGTGCCAGCAGTTTTAGGGGGCCGCGGGTAGACAAACTGTTTTTT. This codes for CASSFRGPRVDKLFF.

V gene TRBV9 combines with J gene TRBJ1-2; 7 nucleotides line up with TRBD1. Unmatched junction bases numbered 8, after V lost 2 bases and J lost 4 bases. This CDR3 spans 15 amino acids. CDR1 is SGDLS, CDR2 YYNGEE, per germline. The CDR3 here is CASSVRGAPGYGYTF. In DNA, the CDR3 is TGTGCCAGCAGCGTCAGGGGGGCGCCTGGCTATGGCTACACCTTC. Full variable domain (remainder filled in from reference TRBV9 and TRBJ1-2): DSGVTQTPKHLITATGQRVTLRCSPRSGDLSVYWYQQSLDQGLQFLIQYYNGEERAKGNILERFSAQQFPDLHSELNLSSLELGDSALYFCASSVRGAPGYGYTFGSGTRLTVV.